This entry lists 25 T cell receptor beta chains sequenced from one sample in a study of blood T cell repertoires in COVID-19. Clones were read by immunoSEQ multiplex PCR, and TCRdb kept only the in-frame ones, dropping some. The data show about 98,000 clones, roughly nine tenths seen once. Sequenced input: peripheral blood. The receptors were sampled from a man between 65 and 79 years old with acute or convalescent COVID-19.

J is TRBJ1-2 and V is TRBV10-3, with TRBD1 matching over 7 bases. The V and J ends lost 3 bases and 2 bases, in that order; junction bases with no gene match: 3. CDR3 length: 14 amino acids. The germline CDR1 and CDR2 sequences are ENHRY and SYGVKD. The DNA of the CDR3 is TGTGCCATCAGTGACAAACAGGGGAACTATGGCTACACCTTC. This sequence encodes CAISDKQGNYGYTF.

The chain has TRBV5-5 and TRBJ1-1, with D hard to call. The germline gives CDR1 SGHKS, CDR2 YYEKEE (reference sequence). The V gene lost 0 bases and the J gene lost 5 bases, with 14 bases spanning the gap. CDR3 length: 15 residues. CDR3 protein: CASSLVRLQRTEAFF. The CDR3, as DNA: TGTGCCAGCAGCTTGGTTCGGCTTCAGAGGACTGAAGCTTTCTTT.

The chain's CDR3 is CASRDRATNTEAFF. In DNA form, the CDR3 reads TGTGCCAGCCGGGACAGGGCAACGAACACTGAAGCTTTCTTT. This sequence joins TRBV19 and TRBJ1-1, with 9 bases fitting TRBD1. This CDR3 spans 14 amino acids. Germline V gene data show CDR1 as LNHDA and CDR2 as SQIVND (reference sequence). V dropped 9 bases and J dropped 1; count of bases not matched to a gene: 6.

V is TRBV19 and J is TRBJ2-7; 8 bases are a match to TRBD1. CDR3 size: 15 residues. The V and J ends lost 5 bases and 2 bases, in that order; junction bases with no gene match: 8. CDR1 is LNHDA and CDR2 is SQIVND in the germline V gene (reference sequence). This CDR3 reads CASSPAAGGPYEQYF. CDR3 sequence (DNA): TGTGCCAGTAGTCCTGCCGCAGGGGGCCCCTACGAGCAGTACTTC.

The chain joins TRBV6-5 to TRBJ2-5, with D possibly matching TRBD1 (6 bases). The germline V gene has CDR1 MNHEY and CDR2 SVGAGI. CDR3 length equals 15 residues. Trimming shortened V by 4 bases and J by 6 bases, and 18 bases separated the two germline ends. Here the CDR3 DNA reads TGTGCCAGCAGTTCGACGGGGACAAGGGGTCAGACCCAGTACTTC. Protein product: CASSSTGTRGQTQYF.

This chain links TRBV29-1 with TRBJ1-1; no reliable D call. This CDR3 has 13 residues. From germline, CDR1 is SQVTM and CDR2 ANQGSEA. The V end lost 4 bases, the J end lost 8 bases, and 17 bases lay between the germline ends. The CDR3 protein is CSVVRPETREAFF. In nucleotides, the CDR3 is TGCAGCGTTGTACGCCCGGAGACTCGGGAAGCTTTCTTT.

This chain links TRBV21-1 with TRBJ2-2; the tabulated D call, TRBD1, remains unverified against the DNA. TRBV21-1 is classified as a pseudogene. CDR3 size: 22 residues. As DNA, the CDR3 is TGTGCCAGCAGCAAAGTGGACAGTTCCAACTCCCTCGAGCTACTTTACACCGGGGAGCTGTTTTTT. It codes for CASSKVDSSNSLELLYTGELFF.

The chain recombines TRBV29-1 with TRBJ1-3; TRBD1 might be the D (6 bases). From germline, CDR1 is SQVTM and CDR2 ANQGSEA. The CDR3 has 13 residues. V gave up 6 bases and J gave up 2 bases, with 11 bases separating them. The CDR3 DNA reads TGCAGCGTGGGCGGGGGCCCTGGAAACACCATATATTTT. Protein sequence: CSVGGGPGNTIYF.

The chain uses TRBV7-2 and TRBJ2-2, with D perhaps matching TRBD2 (7 bases). Germline V gene lookup returns CDR1 SGHTA and CDR2 FQGNSA. The CDR3 covers 14 residues. V dropped 3 bases and J dropped 6 bases, with 11 bases sitting between them. CDR3 region: CASSLGGLAGELFF. The CDR3, as DNA: TGTGCCAGCAGCTTGGGGGGGCTCGCCGGGGAGCTGTTTTTT.

The V gene is TRBV4-1, the J gene TRBJ2-3, with TRBD1 as a possible D gene (6 bases). V was cut by 7 bases and J by 2 bases, with 13 bases left in between. The CDR3 runs to 14 residues. In germline, CDR1 is MGHRA, CDR2 YSYEKL. The CDR3 coding sequence is TGCGCCAGCACCCGGGTGGGGGCCACAGATACGCAGTATTTT. Amino acids: CASTRVGATDTQYF.

The rearrangement uses TRBV18 and TRBJ1-1; no clear D. Germline lookup yields CDR1 KGHSH and CDR2 LQKENI. CDR3 size: 13 residues. Trimming removed 2 bases from V and 8 bases from J, with 12 bases in between. Here the CDR3 DNA reads TGTGCCAGCTCACCAAAGGGTCGACTAGAAGCTTTCTTT. Its protein is CASSPKGRLEAFF. The whole variable domain, filled in from reference TRBV18 and TRBJ1-1, reads NAGVMQNPRHLVRRRGQEARLRCSPMKGHSHVYWYRQLPEEGLKFMVYLQKENIIDESGMPKERFSAEFPKEGPSILRIQQVVRGDSAAYFCASSPKGRLEAFFGQGTRLTVV.

The chain recombines TRBV28 with TRBJ2-7; TRBD1 matches 8 bases. The V gene's germline CDR1 is MDHEN and CDR2 SYDVKM. There are 13 residues in the CDR3. V was pared by 6 bases and J by 4 bases, with 5 bases of the junction left unmatched. The CDR3: CASRRTGLYEQYF. CDR3 nucleotides: TGTGCCAGCAGACGGACAGGGCTATACGAGCAGTACTTC.

The V call is TRBV11-3, the J call TRBJ2-2, with 9 nucleotides matching TRBD1. V trimming: 8 bases; J trimming: 5 bases; junction bases outside the gene matches: 9. This CDR3 is built from 15 residues. Germline V gene sequence: CDR1 SGHNT, CDR2 YENEEA. The chain's CDR3 is CASSSGTGLTGELFF. The DNA of the CDR3 is TGTGCCAGCTCATCCGGGACAGGGTTGACCGGGGAGCTGTTTTTT.

This rearrangement joins TRBV18 to TRBJ1-4, with a possible D match to TRBD1 (5 bases). Trimming pared 2 bases from V and 1 base from J, leaving 8 bases between. Germline V gene sequence: CDR1 KGHSH, CDR2 LQKENI. CDR3 length: 15 amino acids. The CDR3 sequence is CASSPDRGTNEKLFF. The CDR3 DNA reads as TGTGCCAGCTCACCAGACAGAGGAACTAATGAAAAACTGTTTTTT.

The gene calls are TRBV18 and TRBJ1-4; 11 bases match TRBD1. The CDR3 is 17 residues long. The junction had 9 bases not matched to a gene; V was cut back by 1 base and J by 8 bases. Germline lookup yields CDR1 KGHSH and CDR2 LQKENI. The DNA for the CDR3 is TGTGCCAGCTCACCACAGAGACCGGGACAGGGGGGAGAAAAACTGTTTTTT. This translates into CASSPQRPGQGGEKLFF.

In this sample, this clone turned up a few times. This chain links TRBV28 with TRBJ1-3, with TRBD1 identical over 8 bases. J lost 8 bases, V lost 5 bases, and 5 bases had no gene match. The CDR3 runs 13 residues. In germline, CDR1 is MDHEN, CDR2 SYDVKM. The CDR3 coding sequence is TGTGCCAGCAGTGGACAGGGTAGGGACACCATATATTTT. This gives the protein CASSGQGRDTIYF. Full variable domain (outside the CDR3, taken from reference TRBV28 and TRBJ1-3): DVKVTQSSRYLVKRTGEKVFLECVQDMDHENMFWYRQDPGLGLRLIYFSYDVKMKEKGDIPEGYSVSREKKERFSLILESASTNQTSMYLCASSGQGRDTIYFGEGSWLTVV.

This chain connects TRBV19 to TRBJ2-1; the match to TRBD2 covers 8 bases. This CDR3 has 17 amino acids. J gave up 0 bases and V 0 bases, and 4 bases lay outside the gene matches. Germline values: CDR1 LNHDA, CDR2 SQIVND (reference sequence). CDR3 protein: CASSIDRGGPSYNEQFF. In DNA form, the CDR3 reads TGTGCCAGTAGTATAGATCGGGGGGGGCCCTCCTACAATGAGCAGTTCTTC. The full variable domain, rest sourced from reference TRBV19 and TRBJ2-1, is DGGITQSPKYLFRKEGQNVTLSCEQNLNHDAMYWYRQDPGQGLRLIYYSQIVNDFQKGDIAEGYSVSREKKESFPLTVTSAQKNPTAFYLCASSIDRGGPSYNEQFFGPGTRLTVL.

The V and J genes are TRBV11-2 and TRBJ2-3, with a weak D call TRBD2 (6 bases). V lost 3 bases and J 5 bases, leaving 6 bases between the germline ends. Per the germline V gene, CDR1 is SGHAT and CDR2 is FQNNGV. The CDR3 is made up of 12 amino acids. The CDR3 DNA follows: TGTGCCAGCAGCTTCGGGGGAGATACGCAGTATTTT. Translated, it gives CASSFGGDTQYF.

The chain recombines TRBV19 with TRBJ2-5; 13 positions match TRBD2. From germline, CDR1 is LNHDA and CDR2 SQIVND (reference sequence). The V and J ends lost 3 bases and 2 bases, in that order; junction bases with no gene match: 3. The CDR3 is made up of 16 amino acids. The CDR3 sequence is CASSIRGLAGQETQYF. As DNA, the CDR3 is TGTGCCAGTAGTATCCGGGGACTAGCGGGGCAAGAGACCCAGTACTTC.

The V and J genes are TRBV6-2 or TRBV6-3 and TRBJ2-2, with 8 bases lining up with TRBD2. The length of the CDR3 is 13 residues. Germline assignment: CDR1 MNHEY and CDR2 SVGEGT. V was clipped by 6 bases and J by 3 bases; unmatched bases: 0. Here the CDR3 reads CASSGGDTGELFF. The CDR3 DNA sequence: TGTGCCAGCAGCGGGGGGGACACCGGGGAGCTGTTTTTT.

This chain connects TRBV5-1 to TRBJ2-2, with a possible D match to TRBD1 (6 bases). The CDR3 spans 15 residues. The germline V gene encodes CDR1 SGHRS and CDR2 YFSETQ. V was shortened by 0 bases and J by 6 bases, with 12 bases between the two germline ends. The CDR3 nucleotides are TGCGCCAGCAGCTTGGTGGTGGCAGGGGCCGGGGAGCTGTTTTTT. It codes for CASSLVVAGAGELFF.

This clone was detected once. This sequence joins TRBV6-5 and TRBJ1-2; weak D call: TRBD1 (5 bases). CDR1 and CDR2 from the germline V gene are MNHEY and SVGAGI. This CDR3 spans 16 amino acids. V lost 2 bases to trimming and J lost 4 bases, with 17 bases between them. The CDR3 loop reads CASSYAGREGGYGYTF. The CDR3 bases are TGTGCCAGCAGTTACGCGGGCAGGGAGGGTGGCTATGGCTACACCTTC.

The rearrangement joins TRBV18 to TRBJ1-5; D is possibly TRBD1 (6 bases). The CDR3 sequence is 15 residues long. The germline CDR1 and CDR2 sequences are KGHSH and LQKENI. V was pared by 2 bases and J by 5 bases, with 13 bases between. CDR3 region: CASSPGTQSYQPQHF. CDR3 nucleotides: TGTGCCAGCTCACCAGGGACACAGAGTTATCAGCCCCAGCATTTT.

This chain links TRBV10-3 with TRBJ1-2, with D possibly TRBD1 on 6 matching bases. The ends were cut back, 4 bases at V and 4 bases at J, with 10 bases in the middle. The CDR3 loop spans 13 amino acids. The germline CDR1 and CDR2 sequences are ENHRY and SYGVKD. In nucleotides, the CDR3 is TGTGCCATCAGTGGGAGCAGGGGCTATGGCTACACCTTC. It specifies CAISGSRGYGYTF.

J is TRBJ1-2 and V is TRBV29-1; TRBD1 matches 10 bases. Germline V lookup: CDR1 SQVTM, CDR2 ANQGSEA. V was pared by 0 bases and J by 4 bases, with 5 bases of the junction left unmatched. CDR3 length equals 15 residues. The CDR3 coding sequence is TGCAGCGTTGAAGATCGACAGGGGGCTCTCTATGGCTACACCTTC. It specifies CSVEDRQGALYGYTF.